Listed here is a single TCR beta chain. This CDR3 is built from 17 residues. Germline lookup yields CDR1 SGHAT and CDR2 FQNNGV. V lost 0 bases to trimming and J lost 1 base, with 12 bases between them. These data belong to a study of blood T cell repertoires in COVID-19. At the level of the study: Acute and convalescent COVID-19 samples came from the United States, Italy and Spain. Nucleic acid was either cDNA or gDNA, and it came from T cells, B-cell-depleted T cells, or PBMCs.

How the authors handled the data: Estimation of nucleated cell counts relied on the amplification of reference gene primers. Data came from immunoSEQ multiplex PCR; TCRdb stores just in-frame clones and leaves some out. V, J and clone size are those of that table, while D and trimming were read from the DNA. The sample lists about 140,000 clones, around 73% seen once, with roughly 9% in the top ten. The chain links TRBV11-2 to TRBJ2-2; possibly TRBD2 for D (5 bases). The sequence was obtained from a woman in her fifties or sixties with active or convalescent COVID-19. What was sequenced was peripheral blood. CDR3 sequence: CASSLDHRERNTGELFF. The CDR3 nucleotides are TGTGCCAGCAGCTTAGATCATCGGGAACGGAACACCGGGGAGCTGTTTTTT.